This T cell receptor (beta chain) was captured in a study of molecular identifiers for immune sequencing clone quantification. The V gene's germline CDR1 is ENHRY and CDR2 SYGVKD. The V end was cut by 0 bases, the J end by 9 bases, with 9 bases between. The CDR3 spans 14 residues. It was with previously described methods and listed TCR primers that bulk TCR libraries were made. One entry per CDR3 protein results from TCRdb running MiXCR on the PCR reads. This repertoire shows over 85,000 distinct CDR3 sequences, under 40% found once; its top ten account for 9.7%. Sorted naive CD8 T cells, roughly 20,000 to 1,100,000, were sequenced from 10%, 30% or 50% RNA.

The sample taken for sequencing was naive CD8+ T cells from blood, with Jurkat cell RNA spiked in. The subset: FACS-sorted CD8+CD4-CCR7+CD45RA+ naive T cells. V gene TRBV10-3 combines with J gene TRBJ1-6; the D is unclear. The source is a human donor in good health. Some libraries in this study had Jurkat cell RNA spiked in. DNA for the CDR3: TGTGCCATCAGTGAGTCGGGTCCAGTTTCACCCCTCCACTTT. Protein sequence: CAISESGPVSPLHF.